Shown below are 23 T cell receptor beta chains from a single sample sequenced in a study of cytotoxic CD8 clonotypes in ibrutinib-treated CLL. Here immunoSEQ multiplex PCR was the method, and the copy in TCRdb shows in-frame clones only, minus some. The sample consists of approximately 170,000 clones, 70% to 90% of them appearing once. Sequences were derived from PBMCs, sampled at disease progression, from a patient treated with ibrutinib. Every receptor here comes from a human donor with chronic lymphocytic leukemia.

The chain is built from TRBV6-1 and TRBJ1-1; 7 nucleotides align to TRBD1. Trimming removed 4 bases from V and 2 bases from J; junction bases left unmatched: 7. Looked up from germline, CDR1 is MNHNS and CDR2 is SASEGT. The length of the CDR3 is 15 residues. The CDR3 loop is CASSARTGANTEAFF. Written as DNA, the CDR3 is TGTGCCAGCAGTGCTCGTACAGGGGCAAACACTGAAGCTTTCTTT.

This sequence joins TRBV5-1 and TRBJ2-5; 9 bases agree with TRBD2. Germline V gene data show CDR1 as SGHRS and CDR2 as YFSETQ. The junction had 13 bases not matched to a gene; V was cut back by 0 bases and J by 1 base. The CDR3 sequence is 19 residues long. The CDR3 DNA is TGCGCCAGCAGCTTGGGGGGACTAGCAGCTACCCCCGGCCAAGAGACCCAGTACTTC. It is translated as CASSLGGLAATPGQETQYF.

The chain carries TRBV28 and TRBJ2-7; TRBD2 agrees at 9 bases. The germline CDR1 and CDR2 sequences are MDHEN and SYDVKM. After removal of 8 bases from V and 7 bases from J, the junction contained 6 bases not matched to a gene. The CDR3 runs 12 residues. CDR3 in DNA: TGTGCCAGCGAAATGACTAGCGGAGAGCAGTACTTC. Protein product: CASEMTSGEQYF.

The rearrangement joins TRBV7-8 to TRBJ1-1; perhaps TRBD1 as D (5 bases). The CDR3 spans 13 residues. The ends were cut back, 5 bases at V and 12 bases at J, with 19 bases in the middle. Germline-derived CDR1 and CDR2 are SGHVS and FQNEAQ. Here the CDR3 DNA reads TGTGCCAGCAGCCGAGGTCTTGCAGGGTTAACTTTCTTT. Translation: CASSRGLAGLTFF.

CDR3 region: CASSVYSDRGQETQYF. CDR3 nucleotides: TGTGCCAGCAGCGTTTACTCGGACAGGGGTCAAGAGACCCAGTACTTC. The V call is TRBV9, the J call TRBJ2-5; 9 bases align to TRBD1. V gave up 2 bases and J gave up 2 bases; unmatched junction bases: 7. This CDR3 contains 16 residues. CDR1 is SGDLS and CDR2 is YYNGEE in the germline V gene. Full variable domain (outside the CDR3, taken from reference TRBV9 and TRBJ2-5): DSGVTQTPKHLITATGQRVTLRCSPRSGDLSVYWYQQSLDQGLQFLIQYYNGEERAKGNILERFSAQQFPDLHSELNLSSLELGDSALYFCASSVYSDRGQETQYFGPGTRLLVL.

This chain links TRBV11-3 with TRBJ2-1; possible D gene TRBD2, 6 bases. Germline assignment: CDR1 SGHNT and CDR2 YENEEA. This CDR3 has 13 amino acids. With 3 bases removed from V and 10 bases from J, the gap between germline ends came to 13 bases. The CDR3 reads CASSFGSGIEQFF. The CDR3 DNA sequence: TGTGCCAGCAGCTTTGGTAGCGGAATAGAGCAGTTCTTC.

The CDR3 nucleotides read TGTGCCAGCAGCGGGGGTGGCGAGCAGTACTTC. Translated, it gives CASSGGGEQYF. This chain connects TRBV9 to TRBJ2-7; no clear D. V lost 3 bases to trimming and J lost 6 bases, with 7 bases between them. Germline assignment: CDR1 SGDLS and CDR2 YYNGEE. This CDR3 has 11 residues.

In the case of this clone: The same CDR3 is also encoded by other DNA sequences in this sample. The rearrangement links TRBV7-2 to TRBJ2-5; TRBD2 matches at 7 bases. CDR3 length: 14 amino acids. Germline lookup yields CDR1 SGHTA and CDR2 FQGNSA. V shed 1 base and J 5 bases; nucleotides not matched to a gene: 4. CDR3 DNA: TGTGCCAGCAGCTTAGGGGCGGGAGCGGAGACCCAGTACTTC. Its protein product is CASSLGAGAETQYF.

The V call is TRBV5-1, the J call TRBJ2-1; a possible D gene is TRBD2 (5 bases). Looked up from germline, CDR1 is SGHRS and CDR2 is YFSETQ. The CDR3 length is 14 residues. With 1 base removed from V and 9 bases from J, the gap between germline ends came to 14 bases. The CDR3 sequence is CASSLPYLASEQFF. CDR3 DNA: TGCGCCAGCAGCTTGCCTTACCTAGCAAGTGAGCAGTTCTTC.

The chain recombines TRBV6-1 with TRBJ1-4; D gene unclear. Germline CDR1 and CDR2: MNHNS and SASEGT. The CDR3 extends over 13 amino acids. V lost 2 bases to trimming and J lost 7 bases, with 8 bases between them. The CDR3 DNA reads TGTGCCAGCAGTGAAAGGGCCGGTGAAAAACTGTTTTTT. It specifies CASSERAGEKLFF.

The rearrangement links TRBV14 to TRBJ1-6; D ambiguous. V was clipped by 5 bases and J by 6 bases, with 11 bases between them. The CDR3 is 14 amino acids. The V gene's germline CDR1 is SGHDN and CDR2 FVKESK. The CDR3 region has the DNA TGTGCCAGCAGCGAATTCCTCGGTAATTCACCCCTCCACTTT. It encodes CASSEFLGNSPLHF.

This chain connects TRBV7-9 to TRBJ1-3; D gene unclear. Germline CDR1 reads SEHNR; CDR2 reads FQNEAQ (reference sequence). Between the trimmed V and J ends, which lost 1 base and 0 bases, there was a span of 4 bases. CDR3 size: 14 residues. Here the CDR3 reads CASSLELSGNTIYF. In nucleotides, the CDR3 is TGTGCCAGCAGCTTAGAACTCTCTGGAAACACCATATATTTT.

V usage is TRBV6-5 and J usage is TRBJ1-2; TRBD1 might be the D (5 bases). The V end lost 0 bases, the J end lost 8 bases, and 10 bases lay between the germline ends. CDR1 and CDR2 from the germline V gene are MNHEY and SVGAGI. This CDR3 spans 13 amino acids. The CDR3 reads CASSYSRGEGYTF. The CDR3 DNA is TGTGCCAGCAGTTACTCGAGAGGGGAAGGCTACACCTTC.

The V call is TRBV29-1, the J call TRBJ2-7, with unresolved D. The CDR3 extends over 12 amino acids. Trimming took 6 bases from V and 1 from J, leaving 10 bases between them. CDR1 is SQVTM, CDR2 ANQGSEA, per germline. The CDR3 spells CSVRRNSYEQYF. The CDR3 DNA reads TGCAGCGTGCGCAGAAATTCCTACGAGCAGTACTTC.

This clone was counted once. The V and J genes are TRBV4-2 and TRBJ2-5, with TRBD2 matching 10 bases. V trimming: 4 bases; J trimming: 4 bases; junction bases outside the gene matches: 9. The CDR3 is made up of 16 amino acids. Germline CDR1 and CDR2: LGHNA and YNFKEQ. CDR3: CASSLPGTSVGETQYF. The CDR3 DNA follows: TGTGCCAGCAGCCTTCCCGGGACTAGCGTAGGAGAGACCCAGTACTTC.

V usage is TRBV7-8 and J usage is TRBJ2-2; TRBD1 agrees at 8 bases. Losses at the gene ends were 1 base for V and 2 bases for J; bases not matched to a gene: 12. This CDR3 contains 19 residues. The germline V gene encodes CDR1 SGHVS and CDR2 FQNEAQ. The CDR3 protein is CASSLGRAAGGGNTGELFF. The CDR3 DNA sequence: TGTGCCAGCAGCTTAGGTCGCGCGGCAGGGGGCGGTAACACCGGGGAGCTGTTTTTT.

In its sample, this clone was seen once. This CDR3 reads CSAHGGEQFF. The CDR3 DNA is TGCAGTGCCCACGGCGGTGAGCAGTTCTTC. The chain uses TRBV20-1 and TRBJ2-1, with D hard to call. CDR1 is DFQATT, CDR2 SNEGSKA, per germline (reference sequence). The CDR3 is 10 amino acids. The V and J ends lost 6 bases and 9 bases respectively, with 9 bases between them.

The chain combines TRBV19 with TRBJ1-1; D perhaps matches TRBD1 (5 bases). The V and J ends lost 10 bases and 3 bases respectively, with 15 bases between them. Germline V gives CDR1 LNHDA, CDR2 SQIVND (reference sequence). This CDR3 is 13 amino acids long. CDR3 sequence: CATMGGSYTEAFF. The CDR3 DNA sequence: TGTGCCACCATGGGGGGTTCATACACTGAAGCTTTCTTT.

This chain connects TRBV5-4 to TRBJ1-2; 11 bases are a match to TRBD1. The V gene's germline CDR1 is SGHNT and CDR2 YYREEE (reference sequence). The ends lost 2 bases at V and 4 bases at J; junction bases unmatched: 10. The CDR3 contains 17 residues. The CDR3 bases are TGTGCCAGCAGCTTACGGGACAGGGGGTTGTTTCGCTATGGCTACACCTTC. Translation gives CASSLRDRGLFRYGYTF.

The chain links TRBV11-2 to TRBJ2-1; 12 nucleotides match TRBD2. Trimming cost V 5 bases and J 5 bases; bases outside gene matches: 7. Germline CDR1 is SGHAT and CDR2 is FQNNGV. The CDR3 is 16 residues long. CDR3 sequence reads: CASSLRTSGDNNEQFF. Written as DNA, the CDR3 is TGTGCCAGCAGCCTTCGGACTAGCGGGGACAACAATGAGCAGTTCTTC.

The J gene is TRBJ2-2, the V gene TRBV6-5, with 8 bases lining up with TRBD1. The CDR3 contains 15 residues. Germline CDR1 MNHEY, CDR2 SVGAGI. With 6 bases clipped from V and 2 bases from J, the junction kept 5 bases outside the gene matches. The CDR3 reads CASRLDRGNTGELFF. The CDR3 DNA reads TGTGCCAGCAGACTCGACAGGGGAAACACCGGGGAGCTGTTTTTT.

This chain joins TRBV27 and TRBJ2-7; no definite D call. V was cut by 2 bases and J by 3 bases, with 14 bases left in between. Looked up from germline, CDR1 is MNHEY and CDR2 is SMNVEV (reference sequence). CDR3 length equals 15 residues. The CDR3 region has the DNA TGTGCCAGCAGTTTAGTCCTGCACTCGGGCTACGAGCAGTACTTC. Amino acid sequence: CASSLVLHSGYEQYF.

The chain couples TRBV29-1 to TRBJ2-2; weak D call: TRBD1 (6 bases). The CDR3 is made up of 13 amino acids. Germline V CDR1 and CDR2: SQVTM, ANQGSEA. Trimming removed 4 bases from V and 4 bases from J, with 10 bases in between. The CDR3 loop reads CSVVGAGTGELFF. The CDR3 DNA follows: TGCAGCGTTGTGGGGGCGGGCACCGGGGAGCTGTTTTTT.